This T cell receptor (beta chain) was obtained from a study of STAT5B mutations in CD4+ large granular lymphocyte leukemia. The data were produced by immunoSEQ multiplex PCR, yet TCRdb's version contains in-frame clones alone and is incomplete. The top ten clones hold about 4.5% of a sample with 30,000 to 35,000 clones, 70% to 90% of them seen once. Sequenced: CD4+ T cells from blood buffy coats. This TCR was sampled from a human donor in good health.

CDR3 residues: CASSLNNGDPLHF. In DNA form, the CDR3 reads TGTGCCAGCAGCTTAAATAATGGGGACCCCCTCCACTTT. The chain has TRBV7-3 and TRBJ1-6; D perhaps matches TRBD1 (5 bases). V was clipped by 1 base and J by 13 bases, with 11 bases between them. CDR1 and CDR2 from the germline V gene are SGHTA and FQGTGA. The CDR3 spans 13 residues.